Shown below are 25 T cell receptor beta chains from a single sample sequenced in a study of blood T cell repertoires in COVID-19. The method was immunoSEQ multiplex PCR; TCRdb's version includes in-frame clones alone and lacks a portion of them. This repertoire shows almost 250,000 clones, around nine tenths found once; its top ten account for about 4%. The sequenced sample consisted of PBMCs or T cells enriched from blood (not recorded which). These receptors were collected from a woman under 40 who had recovered from COVID-19.

This rearrangement joins TRBV6-4 to TRBJ2-1; 9 nucleotides align to TRBD1. CDR1 and CDR2 (germline): MRHNA, SNTAGT. The junction had 2 bases not matched to a gene; V was cut back by 7 bases and J by 7 bases. The CDR3 has 12 amino acids. The CDR3 reads CASKTGGNEQFF. Written as DNA, the CDR3 is TGTGCCAGCAAGACAGGGGGGAATGAGCAGTTCTTC.

V gene TRBV19 combines with J gene TRBJ1-6, with 7 nucleotides matching TRBD1. CDR1 LNHDA and CDR2 SQIVND come from the germline V gene (reference sequence). The CDR3 sequence is 14 residues long. The ends lost 7 bases at V and 8 bases at J; junction bases unmatched: 8. The CDR3 is CASNLGQVHSPLHF. The CDR3 nucleotides read TGTGCCAGTAACCTAGGACAGGTCCATTCACCCCTCCACTTT.

This sequence joins TRBV6-5 and TRBJ2-7; TRBD1 agrees at 8 bases. V shed 0 bases and J 5 bases; nucleotides not matched to a gene: 3. This CDR3 is built from 14 residues. Looked up from germline, CDR1 is MNHEY and CDR2 is SVGAGI. The CDR3 region has the DNA TGTGCCAGCAGTTACTCGAACAGGGGGGACGAGCAGTACTTC. It specifies CASSYSNRGDEQYF.

This chain uses TRBV15 with TRBJ2-3; D is possibly TRBD1 (6 bases). Germline V gene lookup returns CDR1 LNHNV and CDR2 YYDKDF (reference sequence). Trimming cost V 8 bases and J 6 bases, with 15 bases left between them. The CDR3 totals 13 residues. The CDR3 nucleotides read TGTGCCACCGCTGGACAGCACGGCGATACGCAGTATTTT. Protein: CATAGQHGDTQYF.

Comment on this clone: Other nucleotide sequences in the sample specify the same CDR3. The genes are TRBV18 and TRBJ1-1; D gene uncertain. CDR1 and CDR2 from the germline V gene are KGHSH and LQKENI. The CDR3 contains 13 residues. V was clipped by 3 bases and J by 1 base, with 6 bases between them. CDR3 sequence reads: CASSPSGNTEAFF. DNA of the CDR3: TGTGCCAGCTCACCTTCAGGGAACACTGAAGCTTTCTTT.

The V gene is TRBV6-2 or TRBV6-3, the J gene TRBJ2-7; 10 bases match TRBD2. The CDR3 is made up of 20 amino acids. Germline lookup yields CDR1 MNHEY and CDR2 SVGEGT. The J segment lost 5 bases and the V segment lost 0 bases, leaving 19 bases of the junction unmatched. CDR3 DNA: TGTGCCAGCAGTTACTCGGTTACGGGGCCTTCGATAGCGGGAGGCGACGAGCAGTACTTC. As protein: CASSYSVTGPSIAGGDEQYF.

This chain links TRBV9 with TRBJ1-3; tentative D call: TRBD1 (5 bases). V was clipped by 4 bases and J by 0 bases, with 14 bases between them. Per germline, CDR1 SGDLS and CDR2 YYNGEE. CDR3 length equals 16 residues. The CDR3 region is CASSPGGGTSGNTIYF. In nucleotides, the CDR3 is TGTGCCAGCAGCCCTGGGGGGGGGACCTCTGGAAACACCATATATTTT.

This clone came up once. The rearrangement uses TRBV5-1 and TRBJ2-6; TRBD1 matches at 7 bases. This CDR3 comprises 17 residues. Germline V gene data show CDR1 as SGHRS and CDR2 as YFSETQ. J lost 0 bases, V lost 3 bases, and 6 bases had no gene match. The CDR3 DNA is TGCGCCAGCAGCTGGACAGGAATCTCCTCTGGGGCCAACGTCCTGACTTTC. This codes for CASSWTGISSGANVLTF.

The chain has TRBV5-1 and TRBJ2-1; D not resolved. From germline, CDR1 is SGHRS and CDR2 YFSETQ. Trimming took off 3 bases at V and 9 bases at J, with 19 bases between the two ends. This CDR3 is 15 amino acids long. As DNA, the CDR3 is TGCGCCAGCAGCTCGACCCAGCATGAGGTTCGTGAGCAGTTCTTC. This translates into CASSSTQHEVREQFF.

This clone was counted between two and nine times. The J gene is TRBJ2-7, the V gene TRBV5-6; 7 bases line up with TRBD1. The CDR3 totals 13 residues. CDR1 is SGHDT and CDR2 is YYEEEE in the germline V gene. J lost 8 bases, V lost 0 bases, and 5 bases had no gene match. The CDR3 spells CASSLGTGKKQYF. For the CDR3, the DNA is TGTGCCAGCAGCTTGGGGACAGGCAAAAAGCAGTACTTC.

The chain is built from TRBV28 and TRBJ1-5, with D possibly matching TRBD1 (6 bases). Per germline, CDR1 MDHEN and CDR2 SYDVKM. This CDR3 region has 13 residues. V was cut by 4 bases and J by 2 bases, with 6 bases left in between. The CDR3: CASSSGGNQPQHF. In DNA, the CDR3 is TGTGCCAGCAGTTCAGGGGGCAATCAGCCCCAGCATTTT.

V is TRBV27 and J is TRBJ2-7; a weak D match, TRBD1 (6 bases). The CDR3 loop spans 14 amino acids. Trimming removed 1 base at V and 3 bases at J, with 10 bases between. CDR1 is MNHEY and CDR2 is SMNVEV in the germline V gene (reference sequence). The CDR3 nucleotides read TGTGCCAGCAGTTTATTTCAGGGGAACTACGAGCAGTACTTC. Translation gives CASSLFQGNYEQYF.

The V and J genes are TRBV5-4 and TRBJ1-1; D call uncertain. V lost 4 bases and J 1 base, leaving 14 bases between the germline ends. CDR3 length equals 15 residues. CDR1 is SGHNT, CDR2 YYREEE, per germline (reference sequence). The CDR3 loop is CASSQLRASNTEAFF. The DNA of the CDR3 is TGTGCCAGCAGCCAACTGCGAGCGTCGAACACTGAAGCTTTCTTT.

The chain joins TRBV5-4 to TRBJ1-2; weak D call: TRBD1 (5 bases). CDR1 SGHNT and CDR2 YYREEE come from the germline V gene (reference sequence). V shed 0 bases and J shed 4 bases, with 13 bases lying between them. The CDR3 runs 15 residues. CDR3 in amino acids: CASSLGTGTPYGYTF. In DNA, the CDR3 is TGTGCCAGCAGCTTGGGGACCGGGACTCCCTATGGCTACACCTTC.

CDR3 coding DNA: TGTGCCTGGATGTCGGGGGAGGGTGTTGGGTGGTCCTACAATGAGCAGTTCTTC. It yields the protein CAWMSGEGVGWSYNEQFF. The rearrangement links TRBV30 to TRBJ2-1; the match to TRBD2 covers 7 bases. CDR3 length: 18 amino acids. The V and J ends lost 4 bases and 1 base, in that order; junction bases with no gene match: 16. Per germline, CDR1 GTSNPN and CDR2 SVGIG (reference sequence).

The genes are TRBV29-1 and TRBJ1-2, with 8 bases lining up with TRBD1. Germline V gene data show CDR1 as SQVTM and CDR2 as ANQGSEA. The CDR3 spans 13 residues. V was clipped by 7 bases and J by 3 bases; unmatched bases: 7. The CDR3 protein is CSAAPGQDYGYTF. As DNA, the CDR3 is TGCAGCGCCGCCCCGGGACAGGACTATGGCTACACCTTC.

This chain connects TRBV5-1 to TRBJ1-2; 8 bases line up with TRBD1. Trimming cost V 4 bases and J 6 bases; bases outside gene matches: 8. The CDR3 is 14 amino acids. Germline V lookup: CDR1 SGHRS, CDR2 YFSETQ. The chain's CDR3 is CASSPTQQGDGYTF. The CDR3 DNA reads as TGCGCCAGCAGCCCCACCCAACAGGGGGATGGCTACACCTTC.

This clone is a singleton in its sample. The chain recombines TRBV7-3 with TRBJ2-5; 15 bases are a match to TRBD2. CDR3 size: 18 residues. V was pared by 5 bases and J by 5 bases, with 12 bases of the junction left unmatched. CDR1 is SGHTA, CDR2 FQGTGA, per germline. The CDR3: CASSRGPGLAGGGETQYF. In DNA, the CDR3 is TGTGCCAGCAGCCGCGGCCCGGGACTAGCGGGAGGAGGGGAGACCCAGTACTTC. The full variable domain, its missing parts supplied by reference TRBV7-3 and TRBJ2-5, is GAGVSQTPSNKVTEKGKYVELRCDPISGHTALYWYRQSLGQGPEFLIYFQGTGAADDSGLPNDRFFAVRPEGSVSTLKIQRTERGDSAVYLCASSRGPGLAGGGETQYFGPGTRLLVL.

The chain couples TRBV2 to TRBJ1-2, with 8 bases lining up with TRBD1. Trimming at V came to 5 bases and at J to 5 bases, leaving 13 bases not matched to a gene. CDR1 is SNHLY and CDR2 is FYNNEI in the germline V gene. The CDR3 covers 16 residues. CDR3 loop: CASSFRTGTSLYGYTF. The CDR3 DNA follows: TGTGCCAGCAGTTTTCGGACAGGGACCTCCCTATATGGCTACACCTTC.

The chain employs TRBV18 and TRBJ1-5; a weak D match, TRBD1 (6 bases). The germline V gene has CDR1 KGHSH and CDR2 LQKENI. The CDR3 covers 13 residues. Deletions cut 4 bases from V and 5 bases from J, with 9 bases between. CDR3 sequence: CASSRGGDQPQHF. The CDR3 coding sequence is TGTGCCAGCTCACGGGGGGGCGATCAGCCCCAGCATTTT.

This rearrangement joins TRBV7-6 to TRBJ1-2; D not resolved. The CDR3 has 15 amino acids. The germline CDR1 and CDR2 sequences are SGHVS and FNYEAQ. Between the trimmed V and J ends, which lost 2 bases and 0 bases, there was a span of 10 bases. The CDR3 protein is CASSLLATPNYGYTF. The CDR3 DNA sequence: TGTGCCAGCAGCTTATTGGCGACTCCTAACTATGGCTACACCTTC.

The V gene is TRBV7-8, the J gene TRBJ1-1; D might be TRBD1 (6 bases). The germline V gene has CDR1 SGHVS and CDR2 FQNEAQ. The CDR3 loop spans 14 amino acids. Trimming pared 4 bases from V and 3 bases from J, leaving 12 bases between. This chain's CDR3 is CASSSVSGDTEAFF. CDR3 coding DNA: TGTGCCAGCAGCTCAGTTTCAGGGGACACTGAAGCTTTCTTT.

The chain employs TRBV18 and TRBJ1-1, with 7 bases aligning to TRBD1. This CDR3 contains 14 residues. Germline assignment: CDR1 KGHSH and CDR2 LQKENI. V trimming: 3 bases; J trimming: 4 bases; junction bases outside the gene matches: 5. The CDR3 nucleotides are TGTGCCAGCTCACCCGACAGGGTTTCCACTGAAGCTTTCTTT. Translation: CASSPDRVSTEAFF.

The chain is built from TRBV6-2 or TRBV6-3 and TRBJ1-2; 8 bases are shared with TRBD1. After removal of 4 bases from V and 2 bases from J, the junction contained 9 bases not matched to a gene. The CDR3 has 16 residues. CDR1 and CDR2 from the germline V gene are MNHEY and SVGEGT. The CDR3 protein is CASSSLDRGLNYGYTF. The DNA for the CDR3 is TGTGCCAGCAGTTCCCTCGACAGGGGACTAAACTATGGCTACACCTTC.

This clone was seen only once. The chain recombines TRBV5-5 with TRBJ1-6, with 10 nucleotides matching TRBD1. V lost 0 bases to trimming and J lost 7 bases; unmatched junction nucleotides: 4. This CDR3 region has 16 residues. Germline lookup yields CDR1 SGHKS and CDR2 YYEKEE (reference sequence). This chain's CDR3 is CASSLGDRGGNSPLHF. CDR3 nucleotides: TGTGCCAGCAGCTTGGGGGACAGGGGAGGGAATTCACCCCTCCACTTT.